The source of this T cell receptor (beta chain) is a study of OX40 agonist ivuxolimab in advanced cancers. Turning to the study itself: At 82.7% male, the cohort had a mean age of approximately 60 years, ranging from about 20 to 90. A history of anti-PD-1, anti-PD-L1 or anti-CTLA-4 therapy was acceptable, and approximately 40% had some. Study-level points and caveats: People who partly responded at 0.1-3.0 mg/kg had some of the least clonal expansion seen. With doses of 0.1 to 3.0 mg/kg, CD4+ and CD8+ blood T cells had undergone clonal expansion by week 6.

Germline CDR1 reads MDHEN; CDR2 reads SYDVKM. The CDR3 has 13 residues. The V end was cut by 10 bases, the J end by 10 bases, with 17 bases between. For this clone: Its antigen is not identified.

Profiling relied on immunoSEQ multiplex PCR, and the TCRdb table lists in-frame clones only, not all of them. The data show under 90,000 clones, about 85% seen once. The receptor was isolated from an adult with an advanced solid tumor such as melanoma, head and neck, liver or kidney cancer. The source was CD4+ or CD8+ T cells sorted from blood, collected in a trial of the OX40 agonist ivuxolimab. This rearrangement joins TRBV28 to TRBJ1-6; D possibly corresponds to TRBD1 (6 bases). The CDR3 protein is CAIQGTGVSPLHF. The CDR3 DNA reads TGTGCCATACAGGGAACGGGGGTATCACCCCTCCACTTT.